This entry is about one T cell receptor (beta chain). In the authors' workflow: Counts of nucleated cells, estimated from reference gene primer amplification, were obtained. Profiling relied on immunoSEQ multiplex PCR, and the TCRdb table lists in-frame clones only, not all of them. V and J calls plus clone size are reproduced from that table; the DNA served to infer D and trimming. The data show 85,000 to 90,000 clones, about four fifths seen once. These data originate in a study of blood T cell repertoires in COVID-19. Study-level background: There were acute and convalescent COVID-19 samples, and they came from the United States, Italy and Spain. Sources were T cells, B-cell-depleted T cells, or PBMCs; the material itself was cDNA or gDNA.

Trimming cost V 4 bases and J 0 bases, with 9 bases left between them. Germline loops: CDR1 LNHDA, CDR2 SQIVND (reference sequence). This CDR3 region has 14 residues. The V and J genes are TRBV19 and TRBJ1-1; unclear D gene. This sequence originates from a woman of 80 years or more with acute or convalescent COVID-19. The sequenced sample was peripheral blood. This CDR3 is CASSTTTLNTEAFF. CDR3 sequence (DNA): TGTGCCAGTAGTACTACTACGTTGAACACTGAAGCTTTCTTT.